The source of this T cell receptor (beta chain) is a study of T cells in Graves' hyperthyroidism and ophthalmopathy. Amplified TCR beta CDR3 regions derived from RNA transcripts. First-round RT-PCR with HTBI primers amplified the TCR CDR3 region. MiXCR was run by TCRdb on the multiplex PCR reads, yielding one entry per CDR3 protein. The repertoire holds about 130,000 distinct CDR3 sequences, with more than 20% as singletons. With respect to this clonotype: What it binds is not known.

Exclusion criteria comprised uncontrolled infection, other autoimmune disease, pregnancy or lactation. The study, taken as a whole, reports: Most thyroid-expanded clonotypes above 0.001 were also found in blood. It was a median around 6 months before onset that the model predicted ophthalmopathy.

Sequencing used blood. The clonotype comes from a woman aged 45-65 years with Graves' hyperthyroidism that later progressed to Graves' ophthalmopathy.

The CDR3 bases are TGTGCCAGCAGCTTAGACGGGGGGACACCGGGGTATGGCTACACCTTC. Residues: CASSLDGGTPGYGYTF. The chain employs TRBV7-2 and TRBJ1-2, with a possible D match to TRBD1 (6 bases). The germline V gene encodes CDR1 SGHTA and CDR2 FQGNSA. Trimming stripped 1 base from V and 5 bases from J, with 17 bases between. The CDR3 contains 16 residues.